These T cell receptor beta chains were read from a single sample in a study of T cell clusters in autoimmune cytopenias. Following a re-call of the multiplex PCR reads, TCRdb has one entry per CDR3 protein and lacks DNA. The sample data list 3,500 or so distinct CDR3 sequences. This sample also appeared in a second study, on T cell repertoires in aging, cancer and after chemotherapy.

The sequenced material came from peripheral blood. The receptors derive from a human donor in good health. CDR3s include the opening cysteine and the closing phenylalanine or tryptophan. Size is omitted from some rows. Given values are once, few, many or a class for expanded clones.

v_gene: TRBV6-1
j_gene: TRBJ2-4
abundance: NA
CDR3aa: CASSDIGTGAKNIQYF

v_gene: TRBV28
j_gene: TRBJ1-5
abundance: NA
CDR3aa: CASSFSPHRQGGIQPQHF

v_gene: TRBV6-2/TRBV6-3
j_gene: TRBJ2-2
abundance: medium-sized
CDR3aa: CASRPLLASGGGNTGELFF

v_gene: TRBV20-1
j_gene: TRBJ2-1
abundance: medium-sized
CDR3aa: CSARGTGVGEQFF

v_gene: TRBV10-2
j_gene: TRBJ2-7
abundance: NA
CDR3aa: CASKTSGSEQYF

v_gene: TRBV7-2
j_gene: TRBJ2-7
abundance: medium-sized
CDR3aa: CASSLAPGRNEQYF

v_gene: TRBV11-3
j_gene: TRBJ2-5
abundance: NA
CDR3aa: CASSLVGGLGETQYF

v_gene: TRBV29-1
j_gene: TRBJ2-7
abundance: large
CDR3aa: CSVDFSGRADEQYF

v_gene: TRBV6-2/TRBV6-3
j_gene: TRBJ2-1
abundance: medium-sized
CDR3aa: CASKGDRDMNEQFF

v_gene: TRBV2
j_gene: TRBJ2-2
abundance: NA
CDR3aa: CASSDWVGTGELFF

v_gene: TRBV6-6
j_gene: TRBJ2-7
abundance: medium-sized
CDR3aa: CASSYGQGPYEQYF

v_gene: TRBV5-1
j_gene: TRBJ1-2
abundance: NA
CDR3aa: CASAIGQDYGYTF

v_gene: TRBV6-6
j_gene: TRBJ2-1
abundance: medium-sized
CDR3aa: CASSYSRLGEGSSYNEQFF

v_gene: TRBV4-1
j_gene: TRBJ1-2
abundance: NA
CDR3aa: CASSQEAGLLPNYGYTF

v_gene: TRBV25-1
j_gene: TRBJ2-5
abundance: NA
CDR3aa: CASSDYVRAQETQYF

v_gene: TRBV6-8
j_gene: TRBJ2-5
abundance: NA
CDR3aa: CASSSRLAGGQETQYF

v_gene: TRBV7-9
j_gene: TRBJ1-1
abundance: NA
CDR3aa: CASSWGGMRGTEAFF

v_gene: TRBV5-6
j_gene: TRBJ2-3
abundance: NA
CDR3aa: CASSFRRTLAGMGATDTQYF

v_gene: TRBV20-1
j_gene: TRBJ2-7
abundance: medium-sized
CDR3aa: CSARRARDRGPNEQYF

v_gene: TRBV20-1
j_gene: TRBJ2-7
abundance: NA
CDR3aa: CSARAGTSGIYEQYF

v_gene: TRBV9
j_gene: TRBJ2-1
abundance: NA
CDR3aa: CASSASLGAGVYNEQFF

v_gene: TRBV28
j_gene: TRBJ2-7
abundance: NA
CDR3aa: CASSLLRGGNEQYF

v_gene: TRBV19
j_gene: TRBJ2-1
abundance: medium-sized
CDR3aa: CASRTPHNEQFF

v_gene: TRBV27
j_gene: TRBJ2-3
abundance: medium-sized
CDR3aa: CASSSPGLAAADTQYF

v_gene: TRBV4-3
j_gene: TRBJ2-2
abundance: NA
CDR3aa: CASSMGLAENTGELFF

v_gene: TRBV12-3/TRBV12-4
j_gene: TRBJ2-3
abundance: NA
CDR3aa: CASSWAGVEDTQYF

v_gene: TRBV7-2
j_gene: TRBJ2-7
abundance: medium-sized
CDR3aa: CASSWTSISEQYF

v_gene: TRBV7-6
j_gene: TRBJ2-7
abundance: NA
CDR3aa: CASSLGFSGEPYEQYF

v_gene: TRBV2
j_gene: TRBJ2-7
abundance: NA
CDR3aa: CASSVTSGSGEQYF

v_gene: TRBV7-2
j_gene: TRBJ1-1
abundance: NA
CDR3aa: CASNDRVNTEAFF

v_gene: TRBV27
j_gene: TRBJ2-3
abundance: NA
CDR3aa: CASDLDRNSTDTQYF

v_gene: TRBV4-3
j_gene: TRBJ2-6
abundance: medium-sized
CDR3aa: CASSRDTTGANVLTF

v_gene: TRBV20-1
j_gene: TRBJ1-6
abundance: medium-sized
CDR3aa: CSARDSTGVYDSPLHF

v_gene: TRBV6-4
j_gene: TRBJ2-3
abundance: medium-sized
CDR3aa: CASSEGQGDTDTQYF

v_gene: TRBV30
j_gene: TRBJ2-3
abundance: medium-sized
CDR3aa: CAWSAAPAVADTQYF

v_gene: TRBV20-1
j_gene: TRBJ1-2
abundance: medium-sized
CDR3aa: CSARDGTGDYGYTF

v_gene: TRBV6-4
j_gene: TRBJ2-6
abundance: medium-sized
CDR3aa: CASSDSSGSGANVLTF

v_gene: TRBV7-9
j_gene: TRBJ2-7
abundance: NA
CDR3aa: CASSLATVREEQYF

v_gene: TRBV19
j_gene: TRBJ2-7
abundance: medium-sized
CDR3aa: CASSIRQGLYEQYF

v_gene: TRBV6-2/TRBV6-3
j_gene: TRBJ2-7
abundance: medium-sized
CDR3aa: CASSGLAREQYF

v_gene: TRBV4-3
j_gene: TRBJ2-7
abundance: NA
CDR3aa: CASSQWYGGSYEQYF

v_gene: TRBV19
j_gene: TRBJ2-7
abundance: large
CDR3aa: CASAGTGSGPGSYEQYF

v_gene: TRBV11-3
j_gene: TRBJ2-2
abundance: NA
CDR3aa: CARRYRGTNTGELFF

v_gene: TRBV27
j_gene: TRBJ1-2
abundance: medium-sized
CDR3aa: CASRDRVNGYTF

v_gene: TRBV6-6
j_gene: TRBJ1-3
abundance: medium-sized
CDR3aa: CASSYRAVQAGVDTIYF

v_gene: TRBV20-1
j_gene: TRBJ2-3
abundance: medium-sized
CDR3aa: CSAREGTDTQYF

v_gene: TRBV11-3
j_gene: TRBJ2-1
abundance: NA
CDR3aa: CASNPGHYNEQFF

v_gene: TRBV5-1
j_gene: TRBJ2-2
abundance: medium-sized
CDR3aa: CASSLGPSGTNTGELFF

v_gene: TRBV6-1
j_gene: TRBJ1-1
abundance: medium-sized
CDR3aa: CASSVRTEAFF

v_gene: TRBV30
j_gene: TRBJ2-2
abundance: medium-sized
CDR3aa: CAWGRLSDAGELFF

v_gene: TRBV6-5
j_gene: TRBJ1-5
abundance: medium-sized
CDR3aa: CASSYSRASNQPQHF

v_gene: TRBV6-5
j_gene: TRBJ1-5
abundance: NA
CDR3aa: CASSYSTYGNQPQHF

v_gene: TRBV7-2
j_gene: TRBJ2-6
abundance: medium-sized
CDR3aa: CASSLAGGTSGANVLTF

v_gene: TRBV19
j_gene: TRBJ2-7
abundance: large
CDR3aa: CASSAGLAMYEQYF

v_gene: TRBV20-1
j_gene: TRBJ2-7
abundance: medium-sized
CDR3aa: CSAAATSVYEQYF